This T cell receptor beta chain was identified in a study of Ad26.COV2.S vaccination and SARS-CoV-2 variants. Overall study: Doses of Ad26.COV2.S were injected into muscle once or twice, 56 days apart. Study findings and constraints: CD8+ and CD4+ T cells specific for spike reportedly responded with substantial breadth after vaccination.

The CDR3 totals 15 residues. V was pared by 4 bases and J by 4 bases, with 14 bases between. Per germline, CDR1 SGHDT and CDR2 YYEEEE. Treatment described: some 20 received Ad26.COV2.S at low or high dose, single or two shots; about 5 received placebo; per-sample allocation not given. After the first vaccine or placebo injection, samples were drawn on day 63. An adult of 18-55 years in Boston served as donor. Note on this clone: Its antigen is unknown.

The table came from immunoSEQ multiplex PCR; TCRdb's copy has only in-frame clones and leaves some out. Of 300,000 to 500,000 clones in the sample, around nine tenths are singletons; the top ten hold more than 3%. This chain joins TRBV5-6 and TRBJ2-2, with D perhaps TRBD2 (7 bases). This receptor was obtained from a person between 18 and 60 years old who received the Ad26.COV2.S COVID-19 vaccine or a placebo. Here the sequenced sample was peripheral blood, taken in a trial of Ad26.COV2.S vaccine versus placebo. The CDR3 sequence is CASSPAGAPTGELFF. The CDR3 region has the DNA TGTGCCAGCAGCCCCGCGGGGGCCCCCACCGGGGAGCTGTTTTTT.